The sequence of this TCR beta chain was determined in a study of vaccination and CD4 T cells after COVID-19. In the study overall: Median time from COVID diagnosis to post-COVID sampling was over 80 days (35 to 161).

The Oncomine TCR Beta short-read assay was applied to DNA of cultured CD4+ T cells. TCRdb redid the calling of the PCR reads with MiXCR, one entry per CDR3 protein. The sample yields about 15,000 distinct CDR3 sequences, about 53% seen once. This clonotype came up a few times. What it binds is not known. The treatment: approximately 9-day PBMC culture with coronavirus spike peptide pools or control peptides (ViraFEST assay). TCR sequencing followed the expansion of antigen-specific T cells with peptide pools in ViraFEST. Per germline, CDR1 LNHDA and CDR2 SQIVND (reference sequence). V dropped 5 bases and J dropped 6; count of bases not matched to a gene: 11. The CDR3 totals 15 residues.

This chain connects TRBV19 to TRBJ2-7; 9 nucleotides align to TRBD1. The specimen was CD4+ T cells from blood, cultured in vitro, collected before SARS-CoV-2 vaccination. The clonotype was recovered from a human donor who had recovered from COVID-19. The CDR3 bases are TGTGCCAGTAGTCCGCCCGGGACAGGGAAGAGCGAGCAGTACTTC. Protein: CASSPPGTGKSEQYF. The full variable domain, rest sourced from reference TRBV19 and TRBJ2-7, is DGGITQSPKYLFRKEGQNVTLSCEQNLNHDAMYWYRQDPGQGLRLIYYSQIVNDFQKGDIAEGYSVSREKKESFPLTVTSAQKNPTAFYLCASSPPGTGKSEQYFGPGTRLTVT.